This T cell receptor beta chain was recovered during a study of T cell responses to AZD1222 COVID-19 vaccine. Germline loops: CDR1 MDHEN, CDR2 SYDVKM. Germline trimming cut 5 bases from V and 0 bases from J; bases unmatched to any gene: 7. The CDR3 contains 16 residues. Sequenced by immunoSEQ multiplex PCR; TCRdb stores in-frame clones only, minus some. Of 150,000 to 200,000 clones in the sample, around nine tenths were seen once. This clone was picked up a small number of times. Antigen specificity is unknown. General study points: Mapped onto spike, vaccine-associated CD4 TCRs spanned it and were dominant at 160-218 and 743-854.

The sequences come from peripheral blood, collected 28 days after the second AZD1222 dose. The rearrangement links TRBV28 to TRBJ2-3; 8 nucleotides line up with TRBD2. The receptor comes from an adult who received the AZD1222 COVID-19 vaccine. This CDR3 is CASSRGSGESTDTQYF. Written as DNA, the CDR3 is TGTGCCAGCAGTCGGGGTAGCGGGGAGAGCACAGATACGCAGTATTTT.